The entry below describes one T cell receptor beta chain. Its specificity is not known. This record comes from a study of T cell clones after liver transplantation. At the level of the study: Liver transplant recipients had immunosuppression withdrawal attempted within 2 years. TCRbeta sequencing after a pre-transplant mixed lymphocyte reaction identified graft-donor-reactive clones, later tracked in post-transplant blood. Study-level findings and limits: Post-transplant, graft-donor-reactive CD4 TCRbeta sequences in blood dropped significantly in most of the 8 subjects. Donor-reactive sequences fell more than third party-reactive ones, suggesting partial deletion.

This table comes from immunoSEQ multiplex PCR, and its TCRdb copy is limited to in-frame clones, with some not included. This table has approximately 7,000 clones, roughly 74% appearing once. Trimming stripped 1 base from V and 5 bases from J, with 22 bases between. CDR3 length equals 18 residues. Germline CDR1 reads LGHNA; CDR2 reads YSLEER. This sequence joins TRBV4-3 and TRBJ2-3; D is perhaps TRBD1 or TRBD2 (5 bases each). The TCR comes from a human donor who received a liver transplant. The sample in question was CD8+ T cells from blood, obtained before liver transplant. CDR3 DNA sequence: TGCGCCAGCAGCCAAGGCCCCCCCTATGGGGGAGTGGTAGATACGCAGTATTTT. It is translated as CASSQGPPYGGVVDTQYF.